This T cell receptor beta chain was retrieved from a study of cytomegalovirus exposure and HLA in healthy donors. Study-wide context: Inside one of the first data releases sat around 80 million unique TCRs taken from HLA-typed donors. Regarding the study as a whole: According to the study, around 180 TCR beta chains were cytomegalovirus-associated. CMV serostatus stood as the only immune exposure information on hand. Roughly even sequencing depth across donors was the assumption behind the presence/absence analyses.

A few counts support this clone. Its antigen is still unknown. PCR primers comprised 60 Vbeta and 13 Jbeta primers. The assay was immunoSEQ multiplex PCR, and TCRdb's table has in-frame clones only and misses some. The sample carries under 200,000 clones, around 80% recorded once. Per germline, CDR1 LNHDA and CDR2 SQIVND (reference sequence). This CDR3 is built from 15 residues. V shed 2 bases, J shed 1 base, and the junction held 4 bases outside the gene matches. The source material was PBMCs. V gene TRBV19 combines with J gene TRBJ2-7, with TRBD2 matching 8 bases. This clonotype originated in a man aged 40-55 years in good health and CMV-seronegative. CDR3 loop: CASSITGTRSYEQYF. CDR3 in DNA: TGTGCCAGTAGTATAACCGGGACTAGATCCTACGAGCAGTACTTC.